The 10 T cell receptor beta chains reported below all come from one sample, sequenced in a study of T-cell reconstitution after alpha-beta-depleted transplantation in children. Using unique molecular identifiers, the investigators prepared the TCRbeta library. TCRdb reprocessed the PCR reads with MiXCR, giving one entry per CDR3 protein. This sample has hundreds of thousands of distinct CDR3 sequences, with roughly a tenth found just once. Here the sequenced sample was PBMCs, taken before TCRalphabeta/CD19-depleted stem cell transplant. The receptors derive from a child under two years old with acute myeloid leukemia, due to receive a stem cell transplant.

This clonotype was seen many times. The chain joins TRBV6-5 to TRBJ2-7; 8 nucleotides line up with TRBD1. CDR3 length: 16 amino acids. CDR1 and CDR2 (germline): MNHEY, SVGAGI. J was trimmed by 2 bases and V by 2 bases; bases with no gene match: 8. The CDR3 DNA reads TGTGCCAGCAGTTACGCCACGGACAGGGTACCCTACGAGCAGTACTTC. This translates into CASSYATDRVPYEQYF.

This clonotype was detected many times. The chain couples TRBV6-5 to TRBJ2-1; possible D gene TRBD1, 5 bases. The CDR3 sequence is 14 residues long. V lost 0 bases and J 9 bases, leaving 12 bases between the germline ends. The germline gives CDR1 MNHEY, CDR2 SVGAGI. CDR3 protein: CASSYSGRAGEQFF. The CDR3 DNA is TGTGCCAGCAGTTACTCGGGCAGGGCAGGTGAGCAGTTCTTC.

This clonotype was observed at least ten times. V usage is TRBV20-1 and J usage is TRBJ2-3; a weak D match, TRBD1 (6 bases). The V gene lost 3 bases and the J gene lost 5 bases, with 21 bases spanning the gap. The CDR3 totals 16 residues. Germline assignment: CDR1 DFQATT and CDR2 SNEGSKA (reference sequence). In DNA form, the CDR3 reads TGCAGTGCTAGCGAAACAGGGTGGAATATAAGAGATACGCAGTATTTT. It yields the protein CSASETGWNIRDTQYF.

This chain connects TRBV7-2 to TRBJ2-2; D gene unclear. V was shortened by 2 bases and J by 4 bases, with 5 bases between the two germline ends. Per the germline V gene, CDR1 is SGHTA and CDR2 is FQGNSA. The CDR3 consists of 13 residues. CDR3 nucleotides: TGTGCCAGCAGCTTACAGGTCACCGGGGAGCTGTTTTTT. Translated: CASSLQVTGELFF.

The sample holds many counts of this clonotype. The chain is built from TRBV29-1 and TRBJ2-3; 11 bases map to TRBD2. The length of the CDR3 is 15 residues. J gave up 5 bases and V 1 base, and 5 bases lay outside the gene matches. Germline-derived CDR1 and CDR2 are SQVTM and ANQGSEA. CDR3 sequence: CSVEGVAGGRDTQYF. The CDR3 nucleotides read TGCAGCGTTGAAGGCGTAGCGGGGGGGCGAGATACGCAGTATTTT.

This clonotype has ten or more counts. The CDR3 nucleotides are TGTGCCAGCAGCTTAGCGGGGGGACAGGGTAATTCACCCCTCCACTTT. This translates into CASSLAGGQGNSPLHF. The chain couples TRBV7-2 to TRBJ1-6; 9 bases line up with TRBD1. V lost 0 bases, J lost 6 bases, and 3 bases stayed unmatched. In germline, CDR1 is SGHTA, CDR2 FQGNSA. CDR3 size: 16 residues.

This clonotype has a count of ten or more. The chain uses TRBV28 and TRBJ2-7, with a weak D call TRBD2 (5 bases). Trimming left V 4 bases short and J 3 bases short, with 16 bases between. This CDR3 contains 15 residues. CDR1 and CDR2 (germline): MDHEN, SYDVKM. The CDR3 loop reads CASSSSGARRYEQYF. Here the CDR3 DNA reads TGTGCCAGCAGTTCGAGCGGAGCGCGCCGCTACGAGCAGTACTTC.

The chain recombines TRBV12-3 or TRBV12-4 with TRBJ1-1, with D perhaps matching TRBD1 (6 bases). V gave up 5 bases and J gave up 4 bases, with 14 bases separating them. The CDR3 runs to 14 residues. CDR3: CASSQFGGGTEAFF. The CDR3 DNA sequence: TGTGCCAGCAGTCAATTCGGGGGCGGCACTGAAGCTTTCTTT.

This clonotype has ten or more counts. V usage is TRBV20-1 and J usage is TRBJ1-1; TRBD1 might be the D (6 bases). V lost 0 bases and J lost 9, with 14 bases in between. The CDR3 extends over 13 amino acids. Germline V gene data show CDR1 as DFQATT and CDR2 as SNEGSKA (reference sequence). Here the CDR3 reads CSARDTGHIKAFF. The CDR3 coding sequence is TGCAGTGCTAGAGATACGGGACACATAAAAGCTTTCTTT.

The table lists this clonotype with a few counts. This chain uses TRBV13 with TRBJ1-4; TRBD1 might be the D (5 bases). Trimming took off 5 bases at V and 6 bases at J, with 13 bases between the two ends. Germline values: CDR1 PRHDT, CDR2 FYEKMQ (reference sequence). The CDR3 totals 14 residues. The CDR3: CASSRRGFDEKLFF. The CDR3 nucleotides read TGTGCCAGCAGCCGTAGGGGATTCGATGAAAAACTGTTTTTT.